The TCR beta chain under discussion was sequenced for a study of read filtering for tumor transcriptome and immune sequencing. This clonotype was seen at least ten times. Its specificity is not known. The CDR3 spans 14 residues. Trimming removed 1 base at V and 2 bases at J, with 9 bases between. The library was built from about 370 ng RNA with molecular barcoded adaptors for alpha/delta and beta/gamma chains. TCRdb called the reads again in MiXCR, with one record for every CDR3 protein. The data show 20,000 to 25,000 distinct CDR3 sequences, around 20% seen once. Overall study results and limits: In IR-seq, single-read clonotypes were roughly 82% of clonotypes but around 3.2% of reads.

The clonotype was recovered from a donor over 35 with multiple myeloma. V and J are TRBV12-3 or TRBV12-4 and TRBJ2-7; the D gene is possibly TRBD1 (6 bases). Sequenced sample: a population of CD138-negative cells sorted from bone marrow. This chain's CDR3 is CASSLDRVTYEQYF. CDR3 sequence (DNA): TGTGCCAGCAGTTTAGACAGGGTGACCTACGAGCAGTACTTC.